A single sample gave rise to the 10 T cell receptor beta chains below, sequenced in a study of human T cells and chemical hapten exposure. Time point of the sample: patch test 1, 2 weeks after DPC sensitization. This sample's treatment: therapeutic diphenylcyclopropenone sensitization with weekly scalp DPC. Each CDR3 protein gets one entry after TCRdb re-called the RACE reads with MiXCR. The table lists some 380,000 distinct CDR3 sequences, 4.8% of them singletons, with about 2.2% in the top ten. Sequencing used whole blood, obtained in connection with sensitization to the hapten diphenylcyclopropenone (DPC). The origin of the receptors is a woman aged 50 to 65 with alopecia areata. Some clones in this sample may be carry-over from other donors' samples.

Many counts were recorded for this clonotype. The J gene is TRBJ1-1, the V gene TRBV12-3 or TRBV12-4; tentatively, D is TRBD1 (6 bases). V lost 3 bases, J lost 4 bases, and 12 bases lay in between. This CDR3 contains 14 residues. The CDR3 bases are TGTGCCAGCAGTTTTCCCACAGGGAGCACTGAAGCTTTCTTT. Residues: CASSFPTGSTEAFF.

This clonotype has a handful of counts. V gene TRBV21-1 combines with J gene TRBJ2-7; the D call in the table, TRBD2, was not verified against the DNA. TRBV21-1 is termed a pseudogene. This CDR3 region has 14 residues. The CDR3 loop reads CASVQRGDLGEQYF. Here the CDR3 DNA reads TGTGCCAGCGTCCAGCGGGGGGACTTGGGTGAGCAGTACTTC.

In its sample, this clonotype was seen many times. The V call is TRBV29-1, the J call TRBJ2-7; possibly TRBD2 for D (5 bases). This CDR3 contains 11 residues. CDR1 and CDR2 (germline): SQVTM, ANQGSEA. Trimming removed 4 bases from V and 7 bases from J, with 11 bases in between. The CDR3 bases are TGCAGCGTTGTGGCGCCGGGGGAGCAGTACTTC. Translating it yields CSVVAPGEQYF.

This clonotype appeared many times. The V call is TRBV7-9, the J call TRBJ2-3; a possible D gene is TRBD2 (7 bases). The CDR3 consists of 14 residues. Germline assignment: CDR1 SEHNR and CDR2 FQNEAQ (reference sequence). V lost 9 bases and J lost 0, with 13 bases in between. The CDR3 coding sequence is TGTGCCAGTCTGGAGGGGGGGAGCACAGATACGCAGTATTTT. Its protein product is CASLEGGSTDTQYF.

Ten or more counts support this clonotype. The V call is TRBV4-3, the J call TRBJ1-4; D might be TRBD1 (6 bases). Germline CDR1 is LGHNA and CDR2 is YSLEER. The CDR3 loop spans 15 amino acids. Trimming removed 0 bases at V and 8 bases at J, with 13 bases between. CDR3 sequence: CASSQERDTREKLFF. CDR3 DNA: TGCGCCAGCAGCCAAGAAAGGGACACGCGGGAAAAACTGTTTTTT.

This clonotype was counted only a few times. This chain uses TRBV3-1 with TRBJ2-7; 11 bases agree with TRBD2. This CDR3 spans 16 amino acids. Per germline, CDR1 LGHDT and CDR2 YNNKEL (reference sequence). V lost 0 bases, J lost 4 bases, and 5 bases stayed unmatched. The CDR3 DNA follows: TGTGCCAGCAGCCAAGATCCCGCTAGCGGGGGGTACGAGCAGTACTTC. Protein product: CASSQDPASGGYEQYF.

This clonotype was seen many times. The rearrangement links TRBV6-5 to TRBJ1-2, with a tentative D call TRBD1 (5 bases). This CDR3 comprises 16 residues. Looked up from germline, CDR1 is MNHEY and CDR2 is SVGAGI. V gave up 4 bases and J gave up 2 bases, with 17 bases separating them. The CDR3 sequence is CASSSRQRRSNYGYTF. In nucleotides, the CDR3 is TGTGCCAGCAGTTCACGACAGCGTAGGAGCAACTATGGCTACACCTTC.

This clonotype was recorded a few times. CDR3 coding DNA: TGCGCCAGCAGCTTGGGATTCGACAGGGGTGGAACTGAAGCTTTCTTT. Translated, it gives CASSLGFDRGGTEAFF. The genes are TRBV5-1 and TRBJ1-1, with 8 bases identical to TRBD1. V gave up 0 bases and J gave up 5 bases; unmatched junction bases: 9. The CDR3 length is 16 residues. Germline CDR1 and CDR2: SGHRS and YFSETQ.

Only a few counts were recorded for this clonotype. J is TRBJ2-7 and V is TRBV15, with 8 bases identical to TRBD1. In germline, CDR1 is LNHNV, CDR2 YYDKDF (reference sequence). The J segment lost 5 bases and the V segment lost 0 bases, leaving 6 bases of the junction unmatched. The CDR3 length is 15 residues. CDR3 in amino acids: CATSRDRGPGNEQYF. The CDR3 DNA reads as TGTGCCACCAGCAGAGACAGGGGGCCAGGGAACGAGCAGTACTTC.

The V call is TRBV5-1, the J call TRBJ1-4, with D hard to call. Germline lookup yields CDR1 SGHRS and CDR2 YFSETQ. V lost 0 bases and J 3 bases, leaving 6 bases between the germline ends. The CDR3 consists of 14 residues. Here the CDR3 reads CASSLERPNEKLFF. Written as DNA, the CDR3 is TGCGCCAGCAGCTTGGAGAGGCCTAATGAAAAACTGTTTTTT. Filled out from reference TRBV5-1 and TRBJ1-4, the complete variable domain reads KAGVTQTPRYLIKTRGQQVTLSCSPISGHRSVSWYQQTPGQGLQFLFEYFSETQRNKGNFPGRFSGRQFSNSRSEMNVSTLELGDSALYLCASSLERPNEKLFFGSGTQLSVL.